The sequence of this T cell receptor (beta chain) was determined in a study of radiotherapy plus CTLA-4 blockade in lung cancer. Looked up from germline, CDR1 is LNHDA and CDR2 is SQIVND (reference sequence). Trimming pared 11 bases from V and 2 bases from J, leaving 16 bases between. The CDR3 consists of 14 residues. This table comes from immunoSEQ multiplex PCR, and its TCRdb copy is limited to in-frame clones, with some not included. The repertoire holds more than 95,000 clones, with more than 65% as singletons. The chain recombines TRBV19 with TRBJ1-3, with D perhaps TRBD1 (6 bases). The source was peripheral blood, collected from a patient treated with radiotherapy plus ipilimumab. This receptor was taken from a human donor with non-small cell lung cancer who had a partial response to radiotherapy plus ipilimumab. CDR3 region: CASGGSGAGNTIYF. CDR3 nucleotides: TGTGCCTCGGGGGGCTCGGGGGCTGGAAACACCATATATTTT.